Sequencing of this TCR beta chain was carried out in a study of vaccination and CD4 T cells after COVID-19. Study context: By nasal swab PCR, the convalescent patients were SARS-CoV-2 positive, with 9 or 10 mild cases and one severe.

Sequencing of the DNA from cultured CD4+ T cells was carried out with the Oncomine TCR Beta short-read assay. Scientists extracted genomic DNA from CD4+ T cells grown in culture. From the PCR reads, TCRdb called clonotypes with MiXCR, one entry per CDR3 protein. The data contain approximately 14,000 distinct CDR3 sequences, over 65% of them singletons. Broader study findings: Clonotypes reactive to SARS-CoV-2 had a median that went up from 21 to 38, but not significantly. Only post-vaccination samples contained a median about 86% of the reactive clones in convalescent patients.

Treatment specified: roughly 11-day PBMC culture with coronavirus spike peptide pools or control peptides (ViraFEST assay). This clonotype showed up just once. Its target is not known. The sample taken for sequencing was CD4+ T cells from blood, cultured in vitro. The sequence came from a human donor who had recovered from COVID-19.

As DNA, the CDR3 is TGTGCCAGCAGTTTCCTCAAGGGTCGCTCTGGGGCCAACGTCCTGACTTTC. It codes for CASSFLKGRSGANVLTF. The chain couples TRBV27 to TRBJ2-6; D gene uncertain. Germline V gene data show CDR1 as MNHEY and CDR2 as SMNVEV (reference sequence). Deletions cut 3 bases from V and 0 bases from J, with 12 bases between. The length of the CDR3 is 17 residues. The complete variable domain, with remaining parts taken from reference TRBV27 and TRBJ2-6, reads EAQVTQNPRYLITVTGKKLTVTCSQNMNHEYMSWYRQDPGLGLRQIYYSMNVEVTDKGDVPEGYKVSRKEKRNFPLILESPSPNQTSLYFCASSFLKGRSGANVLTFGAGSRLTVL.